Listed below are T cell receptor beta chains from one sample, sequenced in a study of OX40 agonist ivuxolimab in advanced cancers. Only in-frame clones appear in the TCRdb table, and some are missing; sequencing was by immunoSEQ multiplex PCR. The sample includes some 79,000 clones, about 93% of them seen just once. Specimen: CD4+ or CD8+ T cells sorted from blood, collected in a trial of the OX40 agonist ivuxolimab. Every receptor here comes from an adult with an advanced solid tumor such as melanoma, head and neck, liver or kidney cancer. Both conserved end residues are part of each CDR3. The order of the fields is D gene, clone size, V gene, J gene, CDR3 DNA, CDR3 protein. The D gene is left open where the match is weak. Rows give clone size only sometimes, using once, few, many, or a class for an expanded clone.

>TRBD1|NA|TRBV19|TRBJ2-5
TGTGCCAGTAGCCTCAAACGGGACAGGTTACAAGAGACCCAGTACTTC
CASSLKRDRLQETQYF
>NA|once|TRBV5-7|TRBJ2-7
TGTGCCAGCAGCTTTTTAAGGTACGAGCAGTACTTC
CASSFLRYEQYF
>TRBD2|NA|TRBV5-1|TRBJ2-5
TGCGCCAGCAGCTTGACAAGGGGCGGGAGGGCCAGAGAGACCCAGTACTTC
CASSLTRGGRARETQYF
>TRBD1|NA|TRBV29-1|TRBJ1-1
TGCAGCGTTAGTACAGGGGGTGGTAGCGCTGAAGCTTTCTTT
CSVSTGGGSAEAFF
>TRBD1|NA|TRBV6-1|TRBJ2-7
TGTGCCAGCAGCGGACAGGGATCCTACGAGCAGTACTTC
CASSGQGSYEQYF
>NA|NA|TRBV28|TRBJ1-3
TGTGCCAGCAGTAGGTTAGGAAACACCATATATTTT
CASSRLGNTIYF
>NA|NA|TRBV6-6|TRBJ1-1
TGTGCCAGCAAACAAGGACAGACTGAAGCTTTCTTT
CASKQGQTEAFF
>NA|NA|TRBV19|TRBJ2-1
TGTGCCAGTAGTAATCTTGCGCGGACTACCTACAATGAGCAGTTCTTC
CASSNLARTTYNEQFF
>NA|few|TRBV5-4|TRBJ2-7
TGTGCCAGCAGCTTGGGTACGGAGATATACGAGCAGTACTTC
CASSLGTEIYEQYF
>TRBD1|NA|TRBV6-5|TRBJ1-5
TGTGCCAGCAGTTACTCTGGACAGGGAGGGAATCAGCCCCAGCATTTT
CASSYSGQGGNQPQHF
>NA|NA|TRBV5-1|TRBJ2-2
TGCGCCAGCAGCCCGACCGAACGGGGTGGGGCCGGGGAGCTGTTTTTT
CASSPTERGGAGELFF
>TRBD2|NA|TRBV27|TRBJ2-1
TGTGCCAGCAGTGCTACTAGCGGGTCCTACAATGAGCAGTTCTTC
CASSATSGSYNEQFF
>TRBD2|NA|TRBV16|TRBJ2-3
TGTGCCAGCAGCCTCGGGGGGGCTACGACAGATACGCAGTATTTT
CASSLGGATTDTQYF
>TRBD2|NA|TRBV5-1|TRBJ2-7
TGCGCCAGCAGCTTGGGGGCCGGGGGACTAGCGGGAGGCCTAAACTACTACGAGCAGTACTTC
CASSLGAGGLAGGLNYYEQYF
>NA|NA|TRBV2|TRBJ2-7
TGTGCCAGCAGGGACCTCGACACAGTCTACGAGCAGTACTTC
CASRDLDTVYEQYF
>NA|NA|TRBV19|TRBJ2-3
TGTGCCAGTAGTAAGATGTGGGTTTCAGATACGCAGTATTTT
CASSKMWVSDTQYF
>NA|once|TRBV6-1|TRBJ2-3
TGTGCGGGCAGTTTCACAGATACGCAGTATTTT
CAGSFTDTQYF
>TRBD2|NA|TRBV10-3|TRBJ2-7
TGTGCCATCGGCGGGACTAGCGGTTCCTACGAGCAGTACTTC
CAIGGTSGSYEQYF
>TRBD2|NA|TRBV4-2|TRBJ2-1
TGTGCCAGCAGCCAAGATCTTAGGGGGACTAGCGGGAGATCGGGGAATGAGCAGTTCTTC
CASSQDLRGTSGRSGNEQFF
>NA|NA|TRBV7-2|TRBJ2-3
TGTGCCAGCAGCCCAGCCCCTCCCTCCGATACGCAGTATTTT
CASSPAPPSDTQYF
>TRBD1|NA|TRBV6-5|TRBJ1-2
TGTGCCAGCAGTCAGTTAGACAGGGGCTATGGCTACACCTTC
CASSQLDRGYGYTF
>NA|NA|TRBV5-5|TRBJ2-7
TGTGCCAGCAGCTTACGGGAGCGGTACGAGCAGTACTTC
CASSLRERYEQYF
>NA|NA|TRBV2|TRBJ1-1
TGTGCCAGCATGGGAAACTCCATGAACACTGAAGCTTTCTTT
CASMGNSMNTEAFF
>NA|NA|TRBV10-3|TRBJ1-2
TGTGCCATCAACCCCGGGGTTAACTATGGCTACACCTTC
CAINPGVNYGYTF
>NA|NA|TRBV7-9|TRBJ2-1
TGTGCCAGCAGCTCAAACCCTAGGGGCCCTTGGTATGAGCAGTTCTTC
CASSSNPRGPWYEQFF
>TRBD1|NA|TRBV5-1|TRBJ1-1
TGCGCCAGCAGAGTACAGGGGGACACTGAAGCTTTCTTT
CASRVQGDTEAFF
>TRBD1|few|TRBV18|TRBJ2-5
TGTGCCAGCTCACCTTTTCCTAGGGGACAGGTACAAGAGACCCAGTACTTC
CASSPFPRGQVQETQYF
>NA|NA|TRBV7-9|TRBJ1-2
TGTGCCAGCAGCGGACCGGACTGGGGCTACACCTTC
CASSGPDWGYTF
>NA|NA|TRBV6-5|TRBJ1-1
TGTGCCAGCACTAGGAGTAACCCCCCCCCTGAAGCTTTCTTT
CASTRSNPPPEAFF
>NA|NA|TRBV5-4|TRBJ1-1
TGTGCCAGCAGCTTGGGGGGTTCGGGGGCCGGGGAAGCTTTCTTT
CASSLGGSGAGEAFF
>NA|NA|TRBV5-1|TRBJ2-7
TGCGCCAGCAGCGGGGGTGGAGGTCCATCCTACGAGCAGTACTTC
CASSGGGGPSYEQYF
>TRBD1|NA|TRBV18|TRBJ1-1
TGTGCCAGCTCACCGACAGGGGACACTGAAGCTTTCTTT
CASSPTGDTEAFF
>TRBD2|NA|TRBV9|TRBJ2-1
TGTGCCAGCAGCGCCGAGGGGCTAGCGGGAGTCAGCAATGAGCAGTTCTTC
CASSAEGLAGVSNEQFF
>TRBD2|NA|TRBV7-2|TRBJ2-7
TGTGCCAGCAGCTCAAAAGTAGCGGGAGTAAACGAGCAGTACTTC
CASSSKVAGVNEQYF
>NA|NA|TRBV6-6|TRBJ1-5
TGTGCCAGCAGCAACAGGGTTCAGCCCCAGCATTTT
CASSNRVQPQHF
>NA|NA|TRBV30|TRBJ1-5
TGTGCCTGGAGTGTACTTCGGGGGGGCCCTCAGCCCCAGCATTTT
CAWSVLRGGPQPQHF
>NA|NA|TRBV5-1|TRBJ2-1
TGCGCCAGCAGCCCCGGGGGGCAGGCCAACAATGAGCAGTTCTTC
CASSPGGQANNEQFF
>NA|NA|TRBV11-2|TRBJ2-1
TGTGCCAGCAGCTCAATTCAGCGGGTCGACAATGAGCAGTTCTTC
CASSSIQRVDNEQFF
>NA|NA|TRBV6-5|TRBJ1-1
TGTGCCAGCACCAACCCTGTTGCCACTGAAGCTTTCTTT
CASTNPVATEAFF
>TRBD1|NA|TRBV5-4|TRBJ2-7
TGTGCCAGCAGCTTCCCGGGACAGGGATCCTACGAGCAGTACTTC
CASSFPGQGSYEQYF
>NA|NA|TRBV4-1|TRBJ2-3
TGCGCCAGCAGCCTCGGGGGAATGGGCCAAGATACGCAGTATTTT
CASSLGGMGQDTQYF
>TRBD1|NA|TRBV6-6|TRBJ1-2
TGTGCCAGCAGTTCCCCGACAGGGATGGAGTATGGCTACACCTTC
CASSSPTGMEYGYTF
>NA|NA|TRBV18|TRBJ1-2
TGTGCCAGCTCACCAGAGACGGCAAACTATGGCTACACCTTC
CASSPETANYGYTF
>NA|NA|TRBV28|TRBJ2-6
TGTGCCAGCAGTTTATCAGGGGCCATCAGCTCTGGGGCCAACGTCCTGACTTTC
CASSLSGAISSGANVLTF
>TRBD1|NA|TRBV10-3|TRBJ2-7
TGTGCCATCAGTGCCGTCACCGGGACAGGCCACGAGCAGTACTTC
CAISAVTGTGHEQYF
>NA|NA|TRBV25-1|TRBJ1-3
TGTGCCAGCAGTGACACGACAGACTTTATGACTGGAAACACCATATATTTT
CASSDTTDFMTGNTIYF
>NA|NA|TRBV6-5|TRBJ1-1
TGTGCCAGCAATCCAGAAAGGCCCCAGGCAGGGGTAGCTTTCTTT
CASNPERPQAGVAFF
>TRBD1|NA|TRBV20-1|TRBJ2-7
TGCAGTGCCCGGACAGGGTACGAGCAGTACTTC
CSARTGYEQYF
>NA|NA|TRBV6-5|TRBJ2-5
TGTGCCAGCAGGAAGATGCGGGGAGGTAGTGAGACCCAGTACTTC
CASRKMRGGSETQYF
>TRBD2|NA|TRBV18|TRBJ2-3
TGTGCCAGCTCCCGGACTAGTAGCACAGATACGCAGTATTTT
CASSRTSSTDTQYF